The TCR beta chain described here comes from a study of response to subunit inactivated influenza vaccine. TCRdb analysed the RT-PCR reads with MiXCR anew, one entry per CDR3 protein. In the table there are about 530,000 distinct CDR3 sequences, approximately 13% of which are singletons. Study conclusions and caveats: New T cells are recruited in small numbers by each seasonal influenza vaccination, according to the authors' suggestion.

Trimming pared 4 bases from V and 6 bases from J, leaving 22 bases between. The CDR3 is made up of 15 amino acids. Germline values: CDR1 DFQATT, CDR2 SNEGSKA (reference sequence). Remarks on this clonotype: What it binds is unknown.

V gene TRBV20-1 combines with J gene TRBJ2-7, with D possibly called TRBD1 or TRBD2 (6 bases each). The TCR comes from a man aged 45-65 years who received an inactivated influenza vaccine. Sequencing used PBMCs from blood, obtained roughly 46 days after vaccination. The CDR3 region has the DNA TGCAGTGCTACCCTTGGAGGGGGGAAGAAGGGCGAGCAGTACTTC. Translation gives CSATLGGGKKGEQYF.